This TCR beta chain was profiled in a study of cytomegalovirus exposure and HLA in healthy donors. Germline V gene sequence: CDR1 SGHTA, CDR2 FQGNSA. This CDR3 is built from 14 residues. With 3 bases clipped from V and 7 bases from J, the junction kept 7 bases outside the gene matches. Primers: 60 Vbeta forward and 13 Jbeta reverse. The repertoire was sequenced with immunoSEQ multiplex PCR; TCRdb's copy has only in-frame clones and lacks some. The sample yields some 150,000 clones, 80% seen once. This clone was detected a few times. Its antigen is unknown. Overall study results and limits: Equally common other TCR beta chains were less clonally expanded than HLA-associated ones, a later analysis found. A list of more than 150 TCR beta chains associated with cytomegalovirus was given. On later analysis, the bulk of CMV-associated TCR beta chains appeared to be HLA-restricted. It was reportedly the case that the classifier diagnosed cytomegalovirus status with high specificity and sensitivity.

The sequenced sample was PBMCs. The chain uses TRBV7-2 and TRBJ1-2; 8 bases are shared with TRBD1. The clonotype originates from a male donor in good health and CMV-seronegative. DNA for the CDR3: TGTGCCAGCAGCTTGGCAGGGGGCGCGGGTGGCTACACCTTC. Its translation: CASSLAGGAGGYTF.